Listed below are T cell receptor beta chains from one sample, sequenced in a study of control samples from healthy donors and cancer patients. Sequencing was performed with immunoSEQ multiplex PCR; in TCRdb, only in-frame clones are kept and a portion is missing. Of about 110,000 clones in the sample, approximately 90% are singletons; the top ten hold 3.5% to 4.5%. Sequenced material: blood. These receptors were taken from a human donor in good health. The donor label of this sample is uncertain. The CDR3 runs from the conserved cysteine through the conserved F or W. The D gene is left open where the match is weak. Clone size appears in some rows only: once, few, many, or a class for an expanded clone.

V gene	J gene	clone size	D gene	CDR3 protein	CDR3 DNA
TRBV6-5	TRBJ1-3	.	.	CASSYGDTIYF	TGTGCCAGCAGTTACGGTGACACCATATATTTT
TRBV19	TRBJ1-2	.	.	CASSIGDNTYGYTF	TGTGCCAGTAGTATAGGTGACAATACATATGGCTACACCTTC
TRBV4-1	TRBJ2-7	.	.	CASSQGDGSYEQYF	TGCGCCAGCAGCCAAGGGGACGGCTCCTACGAGCAGTACTTC
TRBV19	TRBJ2-1	.	.	CASSTAVYNEQFF	TGTGCCAGTAGTACGGCTGTTTACAATGAGCAGTTCTTC
TRBV13	TRBJ1-1	.	.	CASSQLTAAFF	TGTGCCAGCAGCCAATTGACTGCAGCTTTCTTT
TRBV20-1	TRBJ1-1	.	.	CSARLSYQAFF	TGCAGTGCTAGACTCTCTTATCAAGCTTTCTTT
TRBV7-9	TRBJ1-1	.	TRBD1	CASGPRQGMSVTEAFF	TGTGCCAGCGGCCCACGACAGGGAATGAGCGTCACTGAAGCTTTCTTT
TRBV14	TRBJ2-5	.	TRBD2	CASSPLSGGQETQYF	TGTGCCAGCAGCCCCTTGAGCGGGGGGCAAGAGACCCAGTACTTC
TRBV25-1	TRBJ1-5	once	.	CASSEYISRGGQPQHF	TGTGCCAGCAGTGAATATATATCCAGGGGAGGCCAGCCCCAGCATTTT
TRBV12-3/TRBV12-4	TRBJ1-2	.	.	CASSFLQGGGYTF	TGTGCCAGCAGTTTCTTACAAGGGGGAGGCTACACCTTC
TRBV19	TRBJ1-2	.	.	CASSSGALDGYTF	TGTGCCAGTAGTAGCGGGGCTCTTGATGGCTACACCTTC
TRBV4-3	TRBJ1-5	.	.	CASSQDWKGADQPQHF	TGCGCCAGCAGCCAAGATTGGAAGGGAGCCGATCAGCCCCAGCATTTT
TRBV5-1	TRBJ2-7	.	TRBD1	CASSNTGTVYEQYF	TGCGCCAGCAGCAATACCGGGACAGTCTACGAGCAGTACTTC
TRBV5-5	TRBJ1-1	once	.	CASSLIGANTEAFF	TGTGCCAGCAGCTTAATAGGGGCGAACACTGAAGCTTTCTTT
TRBV5-1	TRBJ2-1	once	TRBD2	CASSFPSGGPSLSYNEQFF	TGCGCCAGCAGCTTCCCCAGCGGGGGGCCCTCCCTCTCCTACAATGAGCAGTTCTTC
TRBV7-9	TRBJ1-5	once	TRBD1	CASSPGTGDQPQHF	TGTGCCAGCAGCCCCGGGACAGGGGACCAGCCCCAGCATTTT
TRBV30	TRBJ2-2	.	TRBD1	CAWTGQGAGELFF	TGTGCCTGGACCGGACAGGGGGCCGGGGAGCTGTTTTTT
TRBV6-2/TRBV6-3	TRBJ1-6	.	TRBD1	CASSPSDLIETGANSPLHF	TGTGCCAGCAGTCCCTCCGACCTAATTGAAACAGGGGCTAATTCACCCCTCCACTTT
TRBV10-2	TRBJ2-2	.	TRBD1	CATLQGWNTGELFF	TGCGCCACCCTACAGGGGTGGAACACCGGGGAGCTGTTTTTT
TRBV15	TRBJ2-1	.	TRBD2	CATSRVVPSGNNEQFF	TGTGCCACCAGCAGAGTCGTTCCTAGCGGAAACAATGAGCAGTTCTTC
TRBV2	TRBJ2-3	.	.	CASHSPGPGTDTQYF	TGTGCCAGTCACTCCCCGGGACCCGGCACAGATACGCAGTATTTT
TRBV14	TRBJ2-2	.	.	CASSRTRPGNTGELFF	TGTGCCAGCAGCCGAACCAGGCCGGGGAACACCGGGGAGCTGTTTTTT
TRBV7-9	TRBJ2-5	.	.	CASSLAVGRQTQYF	TGTGCCAGCAGCTTAGCGGTAGGGAGACAGACCCAGTACTTC
TRBV19	TRBJ2-3	.	TRBD1	CASAPGQRTDTQYF	TGTGCCAGTGCACCGGGACAGCGCACAGATACGCAGTATTTT
TRBV7-2	TRBJ1-1	.	.	CASSRPGAGWAEAFF	TGTGCCAGCAGCCGCCCCGGGGCGGGTTGGGCTGAAGCTTTCTTT
TRBV13	TRBJ1-5	.	.	CASSLGAVAEPQHF	TGTGCCAGCAGCTTAGGTGCGGTGGCTGAGCCCCAGCATTTT
TRBV5-1	TRBJ2-5	.	.	CASGRTPVETQYF	TGCGCCAGCGGACGGACCCCTGTAGAGACCCAGTACTTC
TRBV5-6	TRBJ2-1	.	TRBD1	CASSLVGQTSNEQFF	TGTGCCAGCAGCTTGGTGGGACAGACAAGCAATGAGCAGTTCTTC
TRBV12-5	TRBJ2-1	.	.	CASGLNGGPINEQFF	TGTGCTAGTGGTTTAAACGGGGGGCCGATAAATGAGCAGTTCTTC
TRBV6-2/TRBV6-3	TRBJ1-2	once	TRBD1	CASSYSSGGAGYGYTF	TGTGCCAGCAGTTACTCATCAGGGGGCGCAGGCTATGGCTACACCTTC
TRBV24-1	TRBJ2-3	.	.	CATSGGYNRDTDTQYF	TGTGCCACCAGTGGTGGGTACAACCGGGACACAGATACGCAGTATTTT
TRBV7-2	TRBJ1-2	.	.	CASSSRLGRNYGYTF	TGTGCCAGCAGCTCTCGTCTAGGGAGAAACTATGGCTACACCTTC
TRBV19	TRBJ1-5	.	.	CASSMAPGQPQHF	TGTGCCAGTAGTATGGCCCCGGGTCAGCCCCAGCATTTT
TRBV6-5	TRBJ1-1	.	TRBD1	CASSYGKGQGGTEAFF	TGTGCCAGCAGTTACGGTAAAGGACAGGGAGGCACTGAAGCTTTCTTT
TRBV12-3/TRBV12-4	TRBJ1-1	.	.	CASGRGNTEAFF	TGTGCCTCCGGGCGGGGGAACACTGAAGCTTTCTTT
TRBV6-5	TRBJ2-2	.	.	CASSTDIGELFF	TGTGCCAGCAGCACGGACATCGGGGAGCTGTTTTTT
TRBV2	TRBJ1-2	.	TRBD1	CASRGQGDGYTF	TGTGCCAGCAGAGGACAGGGTGACGGCTACACCTTC
TRBV28	TRBJ1-6	few	.	CASGSPFLSGKSPLHF	TGTGCCAGCGGATCCCCCTTCCTTTCGGGAAAATCACCCCTCCACTTT
TRBV28	TRBJ1-5	.	.	CASSALNQPQHF	TGTGCCAGCAGTGCCCTCAATCAGCCCCAGCATTTT
TRBV4-1	TRBJ1-2	.	.	CASSQERIGGYTF	TGCGCCAGCAGCCAAGAGAGGATAGGGGGCTACACCTTC
TRBV12-5	TRBJ1-1	.	.	CASGPRTGNTEAFF	TGTGCTAGTGGTCCGCGGACGGGGAACACTGAAGCTTTCTTT
TRBV4-1	TRBJ1-3	.	.	CASSQLRTAGSGNTIYF	TGCGCCAGCAGCCAACTTAGGACGGCCGGCTCTGGAAACACCATATATTTT
TRBV5-4	TRBJ2-1	.	TRBD2	CASSWGGQAVFF	TGTGCCAGCAGCTGGGGAGGGCAGGCGGTGTTCTTC
TRBV9	TRBJ2-7	.	TRBD1	CASSVRDRVGEQYF	TGTGCCAGCAGCGTCCGGGACAGGGTTGGCGAGCAGTACTTC
TRBV10-3	TRBJ1-3	.	TRBD1	CAISQGQGANTIYF	TGTGCCATCAGCCAGGGGCAGGGGGCGAACACCATATATTTT
TRBV10-1	TRBJ2-3	once	.	CASSPRGTDTQYF	TGCGCCAGCAGTCCCAGGGGCACAGATACGCAGTATTTT
TRBV11-2	TRBJ1-5	.	.	CASSPGTLGNQPQHF	TGTGCCAGCAGCCCCGGGACCCTCGGCAATCAGCCCCAGCATTTT
TRBV9	TRBJ2-3	.	.	CASSGAVSTDTQYF	TGTGCCAGCAGCGGGGCAGTAAGCACAGATACGCAGTATTTT
TRBV19	TRBJ1-5	.	TRBD1	CASRGTGATHQPQHF	TGTGCCAGTAGGGGGACAGGGGCGACGCATCAGCCCCAGCATTTT
TRBV14	TRBJ2-3	.	.	CASSQDGAGWGDTQYF	TGTGCCAGCAGCCAAGATGGAGCAGGGTGGGGAGATACGCAGTATTTT
TRBV6-5	TRBJ1-4	.	.	CASRSLQGTNEKLFF	TGTGCCAGCAGATCCCTTCAGGGGACTAATGAAAAACTGTTTTTT
TRBV2	TRBJ2-7	.	.	CASDPFAGYEQYF	TGTGCCAGCGACCCTTTCGCCGGGTACGAGCAGTACTTC
TRBV5-4	TRBJ2-2	.	TRBD2	CASSVPGGGLTGELFF	TGTGCCAGCAGCGTCCCTGGCGGGGGACTCACCGGGGAGCTGTTTTTT
TRBV24-1	TRBJ2-2	.	TRBD2	CATRTSLAGELFF	TGTGCCACACGGACTAGCTTAGCCGGGGAGCTGTTTTTT